These 2 T cell receptor beta chains share one sample of origin, sequenced in a study of cytomegalovirus exposure and HLA in healthy donors. 13 Jbeta primers and 60 Vbeta primers were used for the PCR. Repertoires were generated with immunoSEQ multiplex PCR, while TCRdb's copy carries only in-frame clones and drops some. The top ten clones hold 1.7% of a sample with 120,000 to 150,000 clones, 75% to 80% of them seen once. Sample: PBMCs. The receptors shown here come from a woman in her 30s in good health and CMV-seronegative.

This chain links TRBV7-2 with TRBJ1-2; possible D gene TRBD1, 5 bases. V lost 5 bases to trimming and J lost 7 bases, with 14 bases between them. CDR1 SGHTA and CDR2 FQGNSA come from the germline V gene. The CDR3 runs 13 residues. The CDR3 DNA reads as TGTGCCAGCAGCCCCGGGACTTCGGGTGGCTACACCTTC. Amino acid sequence: CASSPGTSGGYTF. Based on the CDR3 plus reference TRBV7-2 and TRBJ1-2, the full variable domain is GAGVSQSPSNKVTEKGKDVELRCDPISGHTALYWYRQSLGQGLEFLIYFQGNSAPDKSGLPSDRFSAERTGGSVSTLTIQRTQQEDSAVYLCASSPGTSGGYTFGSGTRLTVV.

The J gene is TRBJ2-1, the V gene TRBV7-9, with TRBD2 matching over 7 bases. This CDR3 has 15 residues. The germline CDR1 and CDR2 sequences are SEHNR and FQNEAQ (reference sequence). The V gene end was trimmed by 5 bases and the J gene end by 1 base; junction bases not matched to a gene: 5. CDR3 sequence reads: CASSIPGLSYNEQFF. In nucleotides, the CDR3 is TGTGCCAGCAGCATACCGGGACTATCCTACAATGAGCAGTTCTTC.